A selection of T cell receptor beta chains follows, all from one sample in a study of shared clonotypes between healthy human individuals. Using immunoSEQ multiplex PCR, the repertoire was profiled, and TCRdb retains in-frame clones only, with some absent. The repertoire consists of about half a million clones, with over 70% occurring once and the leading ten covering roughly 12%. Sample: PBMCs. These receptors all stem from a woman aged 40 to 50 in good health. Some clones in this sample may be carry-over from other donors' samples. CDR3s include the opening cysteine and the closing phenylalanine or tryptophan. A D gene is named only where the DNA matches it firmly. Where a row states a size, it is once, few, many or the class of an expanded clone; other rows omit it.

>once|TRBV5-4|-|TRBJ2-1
TGTGCCAGCAGCTTATATATGGCATACAATGAGCAGTTCTTC
CASSLYMAYNEQFF
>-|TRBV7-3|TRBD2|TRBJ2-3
TGTGCCAGCAGCCCCTCCGGGACTAGCGGGACAGATACGCAGTATTTT
CASSPSGTSGTDTQYF
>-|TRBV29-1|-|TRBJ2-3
TGCAGCGCCGAACAGCCCGGGATACCAGATACGCAGTATTTT
CSAEQPGIPDTQYF
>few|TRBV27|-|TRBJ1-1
TGTGCCAGCAGTTTAATCGGGAACACTGAAGCTTTCTTT
CASSLIGNTEAFF
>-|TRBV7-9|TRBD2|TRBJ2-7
TGTGCCAGCAGCAGGATCCCTAGCGGGAGTTACGAGCAGTACTTC
CASSRIPSGSYEQYF
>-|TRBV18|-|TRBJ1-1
TGTGCCAGCTCACCCTTTAACAGGGAGACTGAAGCTTTCTTT
CASSPFNRETEAFF
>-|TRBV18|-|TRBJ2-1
TGTGCCAGCTCACCACCGTATGGGTGGAATGAGCAGTTCTTC
CASSPPYGWNEQFF
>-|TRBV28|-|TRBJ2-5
TGTGCCAGCAGTCCTTGGTCTGGGGGAGAGACCCAGTACTTC
CASSPWSGGETQYF
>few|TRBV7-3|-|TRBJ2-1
TGTGCCAGCAGCCCCGGGCCCTCCTACAATGAGCAGTTCTTC
CASSPGPSYNEQFF
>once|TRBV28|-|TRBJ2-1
TGTGCCAGCGGAATCCCCGCTTACAATGAGCAGTTCTTC
CASGIPAYNEQFF
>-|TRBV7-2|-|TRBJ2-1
TGTGCCAGCAGCTCCCTCCAAGGGGAAGAGCAGTTCTTC
CASSSLQGEEQFF
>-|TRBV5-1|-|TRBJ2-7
TGCGCCAGCAGCCCCCTGACGGGGGCCGGTTTAACCGAGCAGTACTTC
CASSPLTGAGLTEQYF
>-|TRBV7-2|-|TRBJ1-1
TGTGCCAGCAGGCGACAGTTAATGAACACTGAAGCTTTCTTT
CASRRQLMNTEAFF
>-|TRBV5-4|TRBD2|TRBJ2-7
TGTGCCAGCAGCTTCGGACTAGCGGGAGCGTACGAGCAGTACTTC
CASSFGLAGAYEQYF
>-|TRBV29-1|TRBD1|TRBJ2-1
TGCAGCTTAAAGACCGGGACAGGGGGTAATGAGCAGTTCTTC
CSLKTGTGGNEQFF
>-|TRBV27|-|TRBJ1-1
TGTGCCAGCAGTTTTGGGTTAGAAGCTTTCTTT
CASSFGLEAFF
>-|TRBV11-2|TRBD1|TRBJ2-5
TGTGCCAGCAGCCGCCGGGACAGCCAAGAGACCCAGTACTTC
CASSRRDSQETQYF
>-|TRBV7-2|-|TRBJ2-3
TGTACCAGCAGCCACCCGGGGAGCAGCCTCAATACGCAGTATTTT
CTSSHPGSSLNTQYF
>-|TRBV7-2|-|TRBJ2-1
TGTGCCAGCAGCTTAGCTGGGGGAGCCTACAATGAGCAGTTCTTC
CASSLAGGAYNEQFF
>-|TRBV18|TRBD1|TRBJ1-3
TGTGCCAGCTCACCATTGGCGGGACAGAAACACTCTGGAAACACCATATATTTT
CASSPLAGQKHSGNTIYF
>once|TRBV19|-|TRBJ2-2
TGTGCCAGTATGGTGCGGGCAGGGGGAGGCACCGGGGAGCTGTTTTTT
CASMVRAGGGTGELFF
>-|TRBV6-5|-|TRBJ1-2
TGTGCCAGCAGTTACGGGCTAGGACACGGAGATGGCTACACCTTC
CASSYGLGHGDGYTF
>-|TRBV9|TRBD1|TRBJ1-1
TGTGCCAGCAGCGTAGGCCCGGGACAGGGGGGGGAAGCTTTCTTT
CASSVGPGQGGEAFF
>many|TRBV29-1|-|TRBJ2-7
TGCAGCGTTGTCACCGCCAGCGACGAGCAGTACTTC
CSVVTASDEQYF
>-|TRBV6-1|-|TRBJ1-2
TGTGCCAGCAGTGGACAGTCTTTTTATGGCTACACCTTC
CASSGQSFYGYTF
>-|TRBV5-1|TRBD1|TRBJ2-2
TGCGCCAGCAGCTTGTCCCGGGACAGGATGAACACCGGGGAGCTGTTTTTT
CASSLSRDRMNTGELFF
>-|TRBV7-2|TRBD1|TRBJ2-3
TGTGCCAGCAGCACCGGACAGGGGGCAGCAGATACGCAGTATTTT
CASSTGQGAADTQYF
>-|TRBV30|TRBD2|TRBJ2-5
TGTGCCTGGAGTAAGGGACTAGCGGGACCTCGGGAGACCCAGTACTTC
CAWSKGLAGPRETQYF
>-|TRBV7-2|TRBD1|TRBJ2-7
TGTGCCAGCAGCCAGGGACAGGGGGCTTGGGAGCAGTACTTC
CASSQGQGAWEQYF
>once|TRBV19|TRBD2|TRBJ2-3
TGTGCCAGTGGGACTAGCGGAGCTAGCACAGATACGCAGTATTTT
CASGTSGASTDTQYF
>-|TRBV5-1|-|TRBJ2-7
TGCGCCAGCAGCTTGGAAAACAGTCTCATCTACGAGCAGTACTTC
CASSLENSLIYEQYF
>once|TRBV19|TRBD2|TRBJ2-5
TGTGCCAGTAGTATAGGAGCGGGAATGAGGGTGGAGACCCAGTACTTC
CASSIGAGMRVETQYF
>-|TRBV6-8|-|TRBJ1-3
TGTGCCAGCAGTTACTCGAAAATAGGCTCTGGAAACACCATATATTTT
CASSYSKIGSGNTIYF
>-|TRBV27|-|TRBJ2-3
TGTGCCAGCAGTCCCCGGAGTGGGCCAGATACGCAGTATTTT
CASSPRSGPDTQYF
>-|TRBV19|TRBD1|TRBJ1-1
TGTGCCAGTAGCCAGGACAGGAGCACTGAAGCTTTCTTT
CASSQDRSTEAFF
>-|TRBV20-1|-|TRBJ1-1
TGCAGTGCTAGAAGGACAGAAGCTTTCTTT
CSARRTEAFF
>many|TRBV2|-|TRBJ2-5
TGTGCCAGCAGTGGGGAGATTGAGACCCAGTACTTC
CASSGEIETQYF
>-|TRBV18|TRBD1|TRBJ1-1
TGTGCCAGCTCACCACTTCCGGGACAGGGGGCCCCAGAAGCTTTCTTT
CASSPLPGQGAPEAFF
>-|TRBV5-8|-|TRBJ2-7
TGTGCCAGCAGCCGGCAGCAGTCCTACGAGCAGTACTTC
CASSRQQSYEQYF
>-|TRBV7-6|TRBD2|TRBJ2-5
TGTGCCAGCAGCTTGGGGGGGAGAGAGACCCAGTACTTC
CASSLGGRETQYF
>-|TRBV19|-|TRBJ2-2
TGTGCCAGTAGTATGCAGCTGACCGGGGAGCTGTTTTTT
CASSMQLTGELFF
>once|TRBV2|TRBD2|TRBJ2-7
TGTGCCAGCAGTGATCGGCTAGCGGGAGATCAACAGTACTTC
CASSDRLAGDQQYF
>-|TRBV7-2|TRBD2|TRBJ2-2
TGTGCCAGCAGCCTTAAGCGGGAGCGAACCGGGGAGCTGTTTTTT
CASSLKRERTGELFF
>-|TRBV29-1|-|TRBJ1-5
TGCAGCGTTGGATCCGGCAATCAGCCCCAGCATTTT
CSVGSGNQPQHF
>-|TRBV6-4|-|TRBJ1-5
TGTGCCAGCAATCAGGGACAATGGCCCCAGCATTTT
CASNQGQWPQHF
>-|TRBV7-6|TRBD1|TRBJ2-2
TGTGCCAGCAGCCGCAGGGGGCGGAACACCGGGGAGCTGTTTTTT
CASSRRGRNTGELFF
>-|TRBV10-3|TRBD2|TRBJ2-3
TGTGCCACAACCGGGAGGGCAGATACGCAGTATTTT
CATTGRADTQYF
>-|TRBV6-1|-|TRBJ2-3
TGTGCCAGCAGTGAAGGGAAAGATACGCAGTATTTT
CASSEGKDTQYF
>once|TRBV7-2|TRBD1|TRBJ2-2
TGTGCCAGCAGTCCCGGGACAGAGAACACCGGGGAGCTGTTTTTT
CASSPGTENTGELFF
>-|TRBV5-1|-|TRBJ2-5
TGCGCCAGCAGCCCGACATCAAGCCAAGAGACCCAGTACTTC
CASSPTSSQETQYF
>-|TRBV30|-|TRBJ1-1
TGTGCCTGGAGACCCATAAGGGGCACAGCTAAAGCTTTCTTT
CAWRPIRGTAKAFF
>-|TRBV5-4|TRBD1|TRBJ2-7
TGTGCCAGCAGCTTGGCCGTCCAGGGGGCTGGGGAGCAGTACTTC
CASSLAVQGAGEQYF
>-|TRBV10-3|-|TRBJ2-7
TGTGCCATCAGTGAGGGGGGTTCCTACGAGCAGTACTTC
CAISEGGSYEQYF